This TCR beta chain emerged from a study of PD-1 blockade in mismatch repair-deficient tumors. About the study: Patients had about a dozen mismatch repair-deficient cancer types, all previously treated and progressing.

On this clone itself: Its antigen is still unknown.

Measured with immunoSEQ multiplex PCR; TCRdb has only the in-frame clones, and not every one. The sample contains 60,000 to 75,000 clones, about 91% of which appear only once. Mismatch repair deficiency was confirmed in all patients, by PCR or immunohistochemistry. TCR sequencing covered a few patients who responded to pembrolizumab. The ends lost 5 bases at V and 2 bases at J; junction bases unmatched: 8. The length of the CDR3 is 16 residues. The germline gives CDR1 LGHNT, CDR2 FRNRAP. General observations from the study: After pembrolizumab, tumor-resident clones rose rapidly, then generally contracted before radiologic responses.

The gene calls are TRBV12-5 and TRBJ2-2, with 7 nucleotides matching TRBD2. The clonotype originates from an adult with mismatch repair-deficient cancer. Sample: peripheral blood, taken 52 weeks after starting pembrolizumab. CDR3 protein: CASGNVWEGNTGELFF. For the CDR3, the DNA is TGTGCTAGTGGTAACGTGTGGGAGGGAAACACCGGGGAGCTGTTTTTT. Looking up the rest from reference TRBV12-5 and TRBJ2-2 gives the full variable domain: DARVTQTPRHKVTEMGQEVTMRCQPILGHNTVFWYRQTMMQGLELLAYFRNRAPLDDSGMPKDRFSAEMPDATLATLKIQPSEPRDSAVYFCASGNVWEGNTGELFFGEGSRLTVL.